This is a list of T cell receptor beta chains from one sample in a study of T cell responses to AZD1222 COVID-19 vaccine. Using immunoSEQ multiplex PCR, the repertoire was profiled, and TCRdb retains in-frame clones only, with some absent. Of approximately 130,000 clones detected, around nine tenths appear once; the ten largest clones hold 1.1%. The sample consisted of peripheral blood, taken 28 days after the second AZD1222 dose. These receptors were collected from an adult who received the AZD1222 COVID-19 vaccine. CDR3s include the opening cysteine and the closing phenylalanine or tryptophan. The order of the fields is V gene, clone size, J gene, D gene, CDR3 DNA, CDR3 protein. The D gene is left open where the match is weak. Not every row has a clone size; where given, it reads once, few, many or a size class.

V gene: TRBV12-3/TRBV12-4; clone size: -; J gene: TRBJ1-5; D gene: -; CDR3 DNA: TGTGCCAGCAGTTTAGGCTATCAGCCCCAGCATTTT; CDR3 protein: CASSLGYQPQHF
V gene: TRBV7-2; clone size: -; J gene: TRBJ2-5; D gene: TRBD2; CDR3 DNA: TGTGCCAGCAGCCAAATAGCGGGGGCCCAAGAGACCCAGTACTTC; CDR3 protein: CASSQIAGAQETQYF
V gene: TRBV27; clone size: -; J gene: TRBJ1-5; D gene: -; CDR3 DNA: TGTGCCAGCAGTAAGAAAGTCGGCAATCAGCCCCAGCATTTT; CDR3 protein: CASSKKVGNQPQHF
V gene: TRBV3-1/TRBV3-2; clone size: -; J gene: TRBJ1-1; D gene: -; CDR3 DNA: TGTGCCAGCAGCCCGACAGGCGGGGTTGAAGCTTTCTTT; CDR3 protein: CASSPTGGVEAFF
V gene: TRBV24-1; clone size: -; J gene: TRBJ2-5; D gene: TRBD1; CDR3 DNA: TGTGCCACCAGGGACAGACAGGGCTTCGAGACCCAGTACTTC; CDR3 protein: CATRDRQGFETQYF
V gene: TRBV7-9; clone size: -; J gene: TRBJ2-7; D gene: -; CDR3 DNA: TGTGCCAGCAGCTTAGGGACCCTAGGGGACGAGCAGTACTTC; CDR3 protein: CASSLGTLGDEQYF
V gene: TRBV4-3; clone size: -; J gene: TRBJ2-7; D gene: TRBD1; CDR3 DNA: TGCGCCAGCAGCCAAGAGACAGGGGCCTACGAGCAGTACTTC; CDR3 protein: CASSQETGAYEQYF
V gene: TRBV4-3; clone size: -; J gene: TRBJ1-6; D gene: TRBD1; CDR3 DNA: TGCGCCAGCAGCCAAGAGCGGGCAGGGGGATATTCACCCCTCCACTTT; CDR3 protein: CASSQERAGGYSPLHF
V gene: TRBV20-1; clone size: -; J gene: TRBJ2-5; D gene: TRBD1; CDR3 DNA: TGCAGTGCCAACAGGGGGGAGACCCAGTACTTC; CDR3 protein: CSANRGETQYF
V gene: TRBV5-1; clone size: -; J gene: TRBJ1-1; D gene: TRBD1; CDR3 DNA: TGCGCCAGCAGCTCTGGTAGGGGGCGTGAGGCTGAAGCTTTCTTT; CDR3 protein: CASSSGRGREAEAFF
V gene: TRBV18; clone size: -; J gene: TRBJ2-1; D gene: TRBD1; CDR3 DNA: TGTGCCAGCTCACTGGGACAGAACTATGAGCAGTTCTTC; CDR3 protein: CASSLGQNYEQFF
V gene: TRBV4-3; clone size: few; J gene: TRBJ1-1; D gene: -; CDR3 DNA: TGCGCCAGCAGCATCCGGGGGGGAGGCTCTGAAGCTTTCTTT; CDR3 protein: CASSIRGGGSEAFF
V gene: TRBV4-2; clone size: -; J gene: TRBJ1-1; D gene: -; CDR3 DNA: TGTGCCAGCAGCCACTCCGGGGGCCTGGGGACTGAAGCTTTCTTT; CDR3 protein: CASSHSGGLGTEAFF
V gene: TRBV9; clone size: few; J gene: TRBJ1-1; D gene: -; CDR3 DNA: TGTGCCAGCAGTCAGACCTTGGGGGGCACTGAAGCTTTCTTT; CDR3 protein: CASSQTLGGTEAFF